This T cell receptor beta chain stems from a study of T-cell memory formation after mild COVID-19. For the study at large: Among the donors, TCR clusters were largely specific to each donor.

TCR alpha and TCR beta cDNA libraries carrying sample barcodes and UMIs came from 5'RACE with constant-segment primers. TCRdb re-derived calls from the 5' RACE reads in MiXCR, one entry per CDR3 protein. The sample lists 250,000 to 350,000 distinct CDR3 sequences, around 16% occurring once. This clonotype was counted ten times or more. Its antigen is still unknown. V dropped 4 bases and J dropped 4 bases, with 13 bases sitting between them. Germline V gene sequence: CDR1 SEHNR, CDR2 FQNEAQ (reference sequence). CDR3 length: 14 residues. Notes on the study in general: Memory sampled before infection contained some responding clones, suggesting cross-reactive memory joined. Clones shrinking between day 15 and 85 showed a balanced CD4/CD8 split, and those that grew later tilted toward CD4+.

This TCR derives from a young man who had mild COVID-19 (a few samples of this study predate the infection). Cell type and time point are not known. This chain joins TRBV7-9 and TRBJ2-5; a possible D gene is TRBD2 (7 bases). Sequencing was carried out using PBMCs or a T cell subset sorted from them (not recorded which). The CDR3 is CASSWGPGGETQYF. Here the CDR3 DNA reads TGTGCCAGCAGCTGGGGGCCGGGGGGAGAGACCCAGTACTTC.